These 2 T cell receptor beta chains were sequenced from one sample in a study of CD8 T cells in Susac syndrome. The authors reverse transcribed 0.5 to 1 ug RNA with random hexamers. TCRdb independently ran MiXCR on the immunoSEQ multiplex PCR reads; one entry per CDR3 protein. This table holds tens of thousands of distinct CDR3 sequences, 95% to 97% found once. Sequencing input: CD8+ T cells from PBMCs. All receptors come from a human donor with Susac syndrome.

The rearrangement joins TRBV20-1 to TRBJ1-5; 7 nucleotides align to TRBD1. CDR3 length equals 15 residues. The germline V gene encodes CDR1 DFQATT and CDR2 SNEGSKA (reference sequence). The V segment lost 2 bases and the J segment 2 bases; nucleotides outside the gene matches: 6. The CDR3 is CSARHTGERNQPQHF. The CDR3 nucleotides read TGCAGTGCTAGACACACAGGGGAGCGCAATCAGCCCCAGCATTTT.

The gene calls are TRBV5-1 and TRBJ1-1; tentatively, D is TRBD1 (6 bases). Germline CDR1 reads SGHRS; CDR2 reads YFSETQ. This CDR3 is built from 13 residues. V was pared by 3 bases and J by 10 bases, with 16 bases between. The CDR3: CASSWNYRVGAFF. The CDR3 nucleotides read TGCGCCAGCAGCTGGAATTACAGGGTCGGAGCTTTCTTT.